The source of this T cell receptor (beta chain) is a study of response to subunit inactivated influenza vaccine. V dropped 2 bases and J dropped 2 bases, with 18 bases sitting between them. This CDR3 contains 17 residues. The germline V gene has CDR1 MDHEN and CDR2 SYDVKM. This clonotype was counted ten times or more. Its matching antigen is unknown. Study-wide points: Authors suggested each seasonal influenza vaccination recruits few new T cells.

TCRdb reprocessed the RT-PCR reads via MiXCR and lists one record per CDR3 protein. The sample lists around 300,000 distinct CDR3 sequences, over 20% occurring once. Sequenced material: PBMCs from blood, taken roughly 20 months after vaccination. This clonotype was sampled from a man aged 50 to 75 who received an inactivated influenza vaccine. The V and J genes are TRBV28 and TRBJ1-2, with D possibly TRBD1 on 6 matching bases. As DNA, the CDR3 is TGTGCCAGCAGTTTAATGGATGGGACAACCTCGAACTATGGCTACACCTTC. This translates into CASSLMDGTTSNYGYTF.